Below, 22 T cell receptor beta chains from the same sample are listed, as sequenced in a study of post-analysis software for immune sequencing data. Study outcomes and limitations: Higher frequency in patients than in controls was seen for roughly five TRBV segments, with TRBV5-6, TRBV5-1 and TRBV20-1 among them.

TCR beta cDNA libraries had unique molecular identifiers. TCRdb ran MiXCR on the PCR reads and lists one entry per CDR3 protein. This table holds around 400,000 distinct CDR3 sequences, about a third found once. These receptors have no known antigen. Sequenced sample: blood. The receptor set was obtained from a girl aged 5 to 17 with multiple sclerosis.

This clonotype was recorded only once. One junction end does not reproduce the germline sequence, and a read error may be involved. The chain uses TRBV20-1 and TRBJ2-5, with D perhaps assigned TRBD1 or TRBD2 (5 bases each). The germline gives CDR1 DFQATT, CDR2 SNEGSKA (reference sequence). The CDR3 has 15 amino acids. The CDR3 sequence: CSAHVRGLGRWTRYF. The CDR3 DNA reads as TGCAGTGCACACGTCCGAGGGTTGGGGCGGTGGACCCGGTACTTC.

This clonotype was observed a handful of times. CDR3 loop: CASSFYPLRDSFTDTQYF. The CDR3 nucleotides read TGTGCCAGCAGCTTCTACCCACTCCGGGACTCCTTCACAGATACGCAGTATTTT. The chain recombines TRBV7-2 with TRBJ2-3; TRBD2 is a possible D gene (6 bases). This CDR3 comprises 18 residues. The V gene lost 3 bases and the J gene lost 2 bases, with 21 bases spanning the gap. Germline V gene sequence: CDR1 SGHTA, CDR2 FQGNSA.

This clonotype was picked up a small number of times. The chain is built from TRBV3-1 and TRBJ2-3; no firm D call. The germline CDR1 and CDR2 sequences are LGHDT and YNNKEL (reference sequence). There are 12 residues in the CDR3. The V end was cut by 4 bases, the J end by 6 bases, with 8 bases between. The chain's CDR3 is CASSLPWDTQYF. CDR3 in DNA: TGTGCCAGCAGCCTCCCTTGGGATACGCAGTATTTT.

The V gene is TRBV5-5, the J gene TRBJ2-4; D unclear. This CDR3 has 13 residues. From germline, CDR1 is SGHKS and CDR2 YYEKEE (reference sequence). The V end lost 0 bases, the J end lost 13 bases, and 14 bases lay between the germline ends. Here the CDR3 DNA reads TGTGCCAGCAGCTTGGTATACCAGCAGGAGCAGTACTTC. Translated: CASSLVYQQEQYF.

The V gene is TRBV4-3, the J gene TRBJ2-3; TRBD2 aligns across 7 bases. CDR1 LGHNA and CDR2 YSLEER come from the germline V gene. The V segment lost 0 bases and the J segment 2 bases; nucleotides outside the gene matches: 8. The CDR3 covers 17 residues. CDR3 DNA sequence: TGCGCCAGCAGCCAAGATAGAACGGGGGGACCCACAGATACGCAGTATTTT. Protein: CASSQDRTGGPTDTQYF.

The rearrangement joins TRBV7-2 to TRBJ2-3, with D perhaps assigned TRBD1 or TRBD2 (5 bases each). Germline CDR1 reads SGHTA; CDR2 reads FQGNSA. Trimming removed 1 base at V and 2 bases at J, with 13 bases between. CDR3 length: 16 residues. CDR3 in amino acids: CASSLGGVDNTDTQYF. CDR3 nucleotide sequence: TGTGCCAGCAGCTTAGGAGGGGTGGATAACACAGATACGCAGTATTTT.

This clonotype was seen a handful of times. V gene TRBV7-2 combines with J gene TRBJ2-5; TRBD2 matches at 10 bases. Germline lookup yields CDR1 SGHTA and CDR2 FQGNSA. J lost 0 bases, V lost 2 bases, and 9 bases had no gene match. This CDR3 spans 18 amino acids. The CDR3: CASSLTALLAGDQETQYF. CDR3 sequence (DNA): TGTGCCAGCAGCTTAACGGCCCTCCTAGCGGGGGACCAAGAGACCCAGTACTTC.

In this sample, this clonotype turned up a few times. The V call is TRBV5-1, the J call TRBJ2-7; no firm D call. V lost 5 bases, J lost 0 bases, and 9 bases lay in between. The CDR3 sequence is 13 residues long. Germline assignment: CDR1 SGHRS and CDR2 YFSETQ. Here the CDR3 DNA reads TGCGCCAGCAGAGAGGTCAACTCCTACGAGCAGTACTTC. As protein: CASREVNSYEQYF.

The chain combines TRBV4-3 with TRBJ1-2, with 8 bases aligning to TRBD1. This CDR3 region has 17 residues. V dropped 3 bases and J dropped 2; count of bases not matched to a gene: 11. The germline gives CDR1 LGHNA, CDR2 YSLEER. CDR3 residues: CASSHLEIRDRNYGYTF. The CDR3 DNA follows: TGCGCCAGCAGCCATCTCGAAATACGGGACAGGAACTATGGCTACACCTTC.

J is TRBJ2-7 and V is TRBV5-1; D is ambiguous. This CDR3 has 15 residues. V gave up 2 bases and J gave up 1 base, with 13 bases separating them. Germline loops: CDR1 SGHRS, CDR2 YFSETQ. CDR3 coding DNA: TGCGCCAGCAGCTTATCAGCCCAAGGATCCTACGAGCAGTACTTC. Amino acid sequence: CASSLSAQGSYEQYF.

The chain links TRBV7-2 to TRBJ2-5; 9 nucleotides match TRBD2. Germline V lookup: CDR1 SGHTA, CDR2 FQGNSA. CDR3 size: 15 residues. V shed 1 base and J 5 bases; nucleotides not matched to a gene: 5. The CDR3 is CASSLVSSGGETQYF. DNA for the CDR3: TGTGCCAGCAGCTTAGTGAGTAGCGGGGGTGAGACCCAGTACTTC. The full variable domain, rest sourced from reference TRBV7-2 and TRBJ2-5, is GAGVSQSPSNKVTEKGKDVELRCDPISGHTALYWYRQSLGQGLEFLIYFQGNSAPDKSGLPSDRFSAERTGGSVSTLTIQRTQQEDSAVYLCASSLVSSGGETQYFGPGTRLLVL.

V gene TRBV7-9 combines with J gene TRBJ2-1, with a weak D call TRBD1 (5 bases). Deletions cut 1 base from V and 7 bases from J, with 11 bases between. The CDR3 has 14 amino acids. Germline-derived CDR1 and CDR2 are SEHNR and FQNEAQ (reference sequence). CDR3 nucleotide sequence: TGTGCCAGCAGCTTAGTTCCAGGGTCTAATGAGCAGTTCTTC. This codes for CASSLVPGSNEQFF. Full variable domain (remainder filled in from reference TRBV7-9 and TRBJ2-1): DTGVSQNPRHKITKRGQNVTFRCDPISEHNRLYWYRQTLGQGPEFLTYFQNEAQLEKSRLLSDRFSAERPKGSFSTLEIQRTEQGDSAMYLCASSLVPGSNEQFFGPGTRLTVL.

This sequence joins TRBV12-3 or TRBV12-4 and TRBJ1-1, with D unclear. The CDR3 consists of 12 residues. V lost 1 base and J lost 7, with 7 bases in between. The DNA for the CDR3 is TGTGCCAGCAGTTTAGGGTGGGGTGAAGCTTTCTTT. Its protein product is CASSLGWGEAFF.

The chain joins TRBV15 to TRBJ2-1; no definite D call. The CDR3 is made up of 16 amino acids. Germline assignment: CDR1 LNHNV and CDR2 YYDKDF (reference sequence). Trimming stripped 0 bases from V and 6 bases from J, with 15 bases between. The CDR3 nucleotides are TGTGCCACCAGCAGAGATAGGAGCGAAGGTTCCAATGAGCAGTTCTTC. Translated, it gives CATSRDRSEGSNEQFF. Full variable domain (remainder filled in from reference TRBV15 and TRBJ2-1): DAMVIQNPRYQVTQFGKPVTLSCSQTLNHNVMYWYQQKSSQAPKLLFHYYDKDFNNEADTPDNFQSRRPNTSFCFLDIRSPGLGDTAMYLCATSRDRSEGSNEQFFGPGTRLTVL.

A few counts support this clonotype. The chain uses TRBV15 and TRBJ1-1, with D perhaps matching TRBD1 (5 bases). Trimming took off 1 base at V and 0 bases at J, with 9 bases between the two ends. The CDR3 consists of 15 residues. Per the germline V gene, CDR1 is LNHNV and CDR2 is YYDKDF (reference sequence). The CDR3 spells CATSRGGVMNTEAFF. The CDR3 coding sequence is TGTGCCACCAGCAGAGGGGGGGTCATGAACACTGAAGCTTTCTTT. Full variable domain (remainder filled in from reference TRBV15 and TRBJ1-1): DAMVIQNPRYQVTQFGKPVTLSCSQTLNHNVMYWYQQKSSQAPKLLFHYYDKDFNNEADTPDNFQSRRPNTSFCFLDIRSPGLGDTAMYLCATSRGGVMNTEAFFGQGTRLTVV.

The CDR3 coding sequence is TGTGCCAGCAGTTTGTTTGGCCAAACCTACGAGCAGTACTTC. Its protein is CASSLFGQTYEQYF. The chain has TRBV12-3 or TRBV12-4 and TRBJ2-7; no reliable D call. V was trimmed by 3 bases and J by 2 bases, leaving 11 bases between them. The CDR3 has 14 residues.

This clonotype turned up a few times. This chain connects TRBV20-1 to TRBJ1-5; a possible D gene is TRBD1 (5 bases). V lost 3 bases and J 4 bases, leaving 16 bases between the germline ends. CDR3 size: 15 residues. Germline V gene data show CDR1 as DFQATT and CDR2 as SNEGSKA (reference sequence). As DNA, the CDR3 is TGCAGTGCTAGGGAACACCAGGGTGGAAATCAGCCCCAGCATTTT. Translation: CSAREHQGGNQPQHF.

The gene calls are TRBV3-1 and TRBJ1-1; D is ambiguous. Germline lookup yields CDR1 LGHDT and CDR2 YNNKEL (reference sequence). The CDR3 covers 20 residues. The V gene lost 1 base and the J gene lost 4 bases, with 28 bases spanning the gap. The CDR3, as DNA: TGTGCCAGCAGCCAAGTTCGGTGGGATGAGGGATCCAACCTAGCCACTGAAGCTTTCTTT. Translating it yields CASSQVRWDEGSNLATEAFF.

This clonotype was recorded a few times. This sequence joins TRBV19 and TRBJ2-4; perhaps TRBD2 as D (5 bases). Germline CDR1 reads LNHDA; CDR2 reads SQIVND (reference sequence). The CDR3 spans 13 residues. Trimming took off 3 bases at V and 6 bases at J, with 9 bases between the two ends. The CDR3: CASSMQSGNIQYF. CDR3 bases: TGTGCCAGTAGTATGCAGAGCGGAAACATTCAGTACTTC.

The V and J genes are TRBV7-2 and TRBJ2-7; TRBD1 matches at 8 bases. The CDR3 contains 13 residues. The ends lost 5 bases at V and 4 bases at J; junction bases unmatched: 4. Germline CDR1 and CDR2: SGHTA and FQGNSA. CDR3 DNA sequence: TGTGCCAGCAGCCGGGGACAGGAGTACGAGCAGTACTTC. Its protein product is CASSRGQEYEQYF.

V usage is TRBV5-1 and J usage is TRBJ1-1; maybe TRBD1 (5 bases). The V and J ends lost 4 bases and 1 base respectively, with 11 bases between them. Germline-derived CDR1 and CDR2 are SGHRS and YFSETQ. The CDR3 extends over 14 amino acids. CDR3 residues: CASSPQASNTEAFF. The CDR3 bases are TGCGCCAGCAGCCCACAGGCCTCGAACACTGAAGCTTTCTTT.

The chain recombines TRBV27 with TRBJ1-1; perhaps TRBD1 as D (6 bases). The CDR3 is 15 residues long. CDR1 MNHEY and CDR2 SMNVEV come from the germline V gene (reference sequence). Deletions cut 0 bases from V and 0 bases from J, with 8 bases between. The CDR3 DNA sequence: TGTGCCAGCAGTTTATCGGCAGGGGTGAACACTGAAGCTTTCTTT. Its translation is CASSLSAGVNTEAFF.